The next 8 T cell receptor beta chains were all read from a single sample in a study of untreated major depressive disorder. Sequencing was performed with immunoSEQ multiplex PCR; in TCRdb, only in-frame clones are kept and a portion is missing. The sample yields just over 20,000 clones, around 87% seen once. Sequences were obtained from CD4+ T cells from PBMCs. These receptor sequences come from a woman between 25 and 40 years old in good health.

CDR3 loop: CATSGQGIDTQYF. The CDR3 nucleotides are TGTGCCACCTCAGGACAGGGGATAGATACGCAGTATTTT. The genes are TRBV5-5 and TRBJ2-3, with 9 bases lining up with TRBD1. V lost 9 bases and J lost 5; bases outside the gene matches: 7. Germline V gene data show CDR1 as SGHKS and CDR2 as YYEKEE (reference sequence). The CDR3 contains 13 residues.

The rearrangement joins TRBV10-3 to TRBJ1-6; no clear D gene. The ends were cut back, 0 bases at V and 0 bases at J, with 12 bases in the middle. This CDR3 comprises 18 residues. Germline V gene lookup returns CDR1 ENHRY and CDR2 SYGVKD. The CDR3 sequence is CAISESTGPSSYNSPLHF. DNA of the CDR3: TGTGCCATCAGTGAGTCGACGGGCCCTAGCTCCTATAATTCACCCCTCCACTTT.

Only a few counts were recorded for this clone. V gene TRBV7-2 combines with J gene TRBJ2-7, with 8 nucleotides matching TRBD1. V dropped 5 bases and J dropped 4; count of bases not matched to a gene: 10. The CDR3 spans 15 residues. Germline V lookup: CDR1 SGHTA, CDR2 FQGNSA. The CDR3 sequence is CASSQRGTGRYEQYF. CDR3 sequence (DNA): TGTGCCAGCAGCCAAAGGGGGACAGGTCGTTACGAGCAGTACTTC.

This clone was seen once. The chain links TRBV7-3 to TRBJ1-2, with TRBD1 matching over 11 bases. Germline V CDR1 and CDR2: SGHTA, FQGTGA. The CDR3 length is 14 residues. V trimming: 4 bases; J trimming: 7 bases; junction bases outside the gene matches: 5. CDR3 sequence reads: CASSSGTGGFGYTF. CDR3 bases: TGTGCCAGCAGCTCCGGGACAGGGGGTTTTGGCTACACCTTC.

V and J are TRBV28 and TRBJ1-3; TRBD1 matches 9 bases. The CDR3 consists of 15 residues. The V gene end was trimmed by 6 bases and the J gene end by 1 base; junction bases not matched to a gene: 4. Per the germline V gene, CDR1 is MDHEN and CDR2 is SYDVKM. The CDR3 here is CASRTGGGSGNTIYF. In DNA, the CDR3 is TGTGCCAGCAGAACAGGGGGCGGGTCTGGAAACACCATATATTTT.

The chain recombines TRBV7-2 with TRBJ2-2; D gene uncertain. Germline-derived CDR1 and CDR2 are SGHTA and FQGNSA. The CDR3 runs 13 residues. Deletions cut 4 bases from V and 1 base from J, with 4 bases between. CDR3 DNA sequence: TGTGCCAGCAGCTCCGGGAACACCGGGGAGCTGTTTTTT. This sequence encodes CASSSGNTGELFF. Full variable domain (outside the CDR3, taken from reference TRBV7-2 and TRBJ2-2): GAGVSQSPSNKVTEKGKDVELRCDPISGHTALYWYRQSLGQGLEFLIYFQGNSAPDKSGLPSDRFSAERTGGSVSTLTIQRTQQEDSAVYLCASSSGNTGELFFGEGSRLTVL.

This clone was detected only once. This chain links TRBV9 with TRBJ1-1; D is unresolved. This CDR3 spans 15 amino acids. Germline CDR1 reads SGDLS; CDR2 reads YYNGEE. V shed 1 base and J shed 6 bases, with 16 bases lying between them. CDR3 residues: CASSVLGTVGAEAFF. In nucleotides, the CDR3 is TGTGCCAGCAGCGTATTGGGAACAGTCGGCGCTGAAGCTTTCTTT.

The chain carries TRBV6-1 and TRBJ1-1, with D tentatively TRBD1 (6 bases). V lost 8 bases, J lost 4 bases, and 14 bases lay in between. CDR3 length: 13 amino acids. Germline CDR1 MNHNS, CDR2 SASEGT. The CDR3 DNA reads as TGTGCCAGCCAGTGGGAGGGGGGCACTGAAGCTTTCTTT. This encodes CASQWEGGTEAFF.